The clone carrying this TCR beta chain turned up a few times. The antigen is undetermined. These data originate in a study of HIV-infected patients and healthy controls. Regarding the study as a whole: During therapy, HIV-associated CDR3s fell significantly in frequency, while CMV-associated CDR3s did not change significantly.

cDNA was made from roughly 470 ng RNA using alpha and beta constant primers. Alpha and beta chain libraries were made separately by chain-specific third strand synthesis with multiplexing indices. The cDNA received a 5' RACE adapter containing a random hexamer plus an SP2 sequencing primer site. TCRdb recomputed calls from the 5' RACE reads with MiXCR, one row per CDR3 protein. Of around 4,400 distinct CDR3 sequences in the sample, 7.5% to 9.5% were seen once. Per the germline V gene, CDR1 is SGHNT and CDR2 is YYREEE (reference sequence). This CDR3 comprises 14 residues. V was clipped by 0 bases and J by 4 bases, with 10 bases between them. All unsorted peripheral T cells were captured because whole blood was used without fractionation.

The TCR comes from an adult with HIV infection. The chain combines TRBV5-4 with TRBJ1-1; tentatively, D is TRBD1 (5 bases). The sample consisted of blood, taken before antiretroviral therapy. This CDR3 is CASSLAMGGTEAFF. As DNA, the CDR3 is TGTGCCAGCAGCTTGGCAATGGGGGGCACTGAAGCTTTCTTT.